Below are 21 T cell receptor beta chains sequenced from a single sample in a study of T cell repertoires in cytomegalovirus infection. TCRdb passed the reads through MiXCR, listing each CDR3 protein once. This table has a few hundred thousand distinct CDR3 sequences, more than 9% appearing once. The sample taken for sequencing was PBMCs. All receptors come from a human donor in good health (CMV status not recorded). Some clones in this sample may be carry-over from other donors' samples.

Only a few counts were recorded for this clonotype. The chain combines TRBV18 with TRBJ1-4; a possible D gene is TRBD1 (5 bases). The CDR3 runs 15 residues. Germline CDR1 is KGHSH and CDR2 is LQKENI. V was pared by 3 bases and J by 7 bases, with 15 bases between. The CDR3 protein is CASSPGRAGSEKLFF. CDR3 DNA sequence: TGTGCCAGCTCACCCGGAAGGGCAGGGAGTGAAAAACTGTTTTTT.

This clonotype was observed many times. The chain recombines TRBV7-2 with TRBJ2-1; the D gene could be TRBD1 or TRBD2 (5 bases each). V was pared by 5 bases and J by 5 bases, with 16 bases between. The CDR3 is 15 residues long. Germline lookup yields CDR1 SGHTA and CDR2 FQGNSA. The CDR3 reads CASSPEGSRDNEQFF. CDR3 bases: TGTGCCAGCAGCCCAGAGGGATCCAGGGACAATGAGCAGTTCTTC.

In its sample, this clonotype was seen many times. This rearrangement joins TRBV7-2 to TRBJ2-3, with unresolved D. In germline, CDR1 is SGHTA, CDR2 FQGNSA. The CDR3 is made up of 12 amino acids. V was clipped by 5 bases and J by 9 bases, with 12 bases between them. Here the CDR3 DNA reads TGTGCCAGCAGCGGCGTTGTAGAAACGCAGTATTTT. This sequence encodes CASSGVVETQYF.

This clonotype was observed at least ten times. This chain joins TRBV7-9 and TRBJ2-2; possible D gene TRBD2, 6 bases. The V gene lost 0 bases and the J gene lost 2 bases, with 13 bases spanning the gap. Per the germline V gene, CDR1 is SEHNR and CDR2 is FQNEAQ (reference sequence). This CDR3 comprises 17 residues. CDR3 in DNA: TGTGCCAGCAGCTTAGCCGGGCAGCGGGTTAACACCGGGGAGCTGTTTTTT. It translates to CASSLAGQRVNTGELFF.

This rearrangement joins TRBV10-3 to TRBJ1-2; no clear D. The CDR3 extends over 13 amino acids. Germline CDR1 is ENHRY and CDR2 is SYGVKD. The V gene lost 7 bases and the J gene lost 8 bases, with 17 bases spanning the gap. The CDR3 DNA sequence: TGTGCCATCATAGGGCAAAACGGTGGAGGCTACACCTTC. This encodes CAIIGQNGGGYTF.

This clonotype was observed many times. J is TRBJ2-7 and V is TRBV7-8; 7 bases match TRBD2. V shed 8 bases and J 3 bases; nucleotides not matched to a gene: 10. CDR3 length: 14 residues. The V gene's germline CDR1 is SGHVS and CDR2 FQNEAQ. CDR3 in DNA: TGTGCCAGCGGCCGTACGACTAGCTTCTACGAGCAGTACTTC. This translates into CASGRTTSFYEQYF.

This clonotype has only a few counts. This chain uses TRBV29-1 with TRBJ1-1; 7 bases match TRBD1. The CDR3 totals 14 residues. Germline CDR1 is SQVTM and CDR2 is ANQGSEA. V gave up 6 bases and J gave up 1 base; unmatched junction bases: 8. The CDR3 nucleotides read TGCAGCGTAGACCCGACAGGGAAGAACACTGAAGCTTTCTTT. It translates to CSVDPTGKNTEAFF. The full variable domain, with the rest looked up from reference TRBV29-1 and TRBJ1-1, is SAVISQKPSRDICQRGTSLTIQCQVDSQVTMMFWYRQQPGQSLTLIATANQGSEATYESGFVIDKFPISRPNLTFSTLTVSNMSPEDSSIYLCSVDPTGKNTEAFFGQGTRLTVV.

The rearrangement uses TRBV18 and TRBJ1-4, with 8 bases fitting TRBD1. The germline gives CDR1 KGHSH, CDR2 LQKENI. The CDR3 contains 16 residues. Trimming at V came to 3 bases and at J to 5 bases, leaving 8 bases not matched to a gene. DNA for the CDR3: TGTGCCAGCTCACCCGTGGCCGGGACAGGAAATGAAAAACTGTTTTTT. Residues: CASSPVAGTGNEKLFF.

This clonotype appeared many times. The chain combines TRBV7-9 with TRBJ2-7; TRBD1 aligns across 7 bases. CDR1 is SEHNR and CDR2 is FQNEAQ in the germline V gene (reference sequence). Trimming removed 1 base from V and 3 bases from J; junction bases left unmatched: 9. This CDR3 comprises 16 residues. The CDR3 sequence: CASSLGSGTAVYEQYF. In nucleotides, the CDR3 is TGTGCCAGCAGCTTAGGTTCCGGGACAGCCGTCTACGAGCAGTACTTC.

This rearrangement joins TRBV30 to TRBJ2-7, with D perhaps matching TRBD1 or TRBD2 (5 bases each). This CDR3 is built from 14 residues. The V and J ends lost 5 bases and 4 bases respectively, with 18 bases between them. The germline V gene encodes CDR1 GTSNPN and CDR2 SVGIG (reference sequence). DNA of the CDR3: TGTGCCTGGGCAAGGGACCTTGACTATTACGAGCAGTACTTC. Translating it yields CAWARDLDYYEQYF.

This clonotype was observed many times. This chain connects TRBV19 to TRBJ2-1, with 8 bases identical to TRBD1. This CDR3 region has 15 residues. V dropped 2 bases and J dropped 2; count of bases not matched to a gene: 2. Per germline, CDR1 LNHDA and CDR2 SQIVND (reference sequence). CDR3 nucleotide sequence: TGTGCCAGTAGTATACAGGGGGCGGCCTACAATGAGCAGTTCTTC. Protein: CASSIQGAAYNEQFF.

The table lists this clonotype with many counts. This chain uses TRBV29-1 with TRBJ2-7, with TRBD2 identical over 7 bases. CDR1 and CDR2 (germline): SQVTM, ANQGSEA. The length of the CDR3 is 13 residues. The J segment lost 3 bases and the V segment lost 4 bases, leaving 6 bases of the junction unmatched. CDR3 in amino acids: CSVGSSSGYEQYF. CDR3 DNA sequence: TGCAGCGTTGGAAGCTCTAGCGGCTACGAGCAGTACTTC.

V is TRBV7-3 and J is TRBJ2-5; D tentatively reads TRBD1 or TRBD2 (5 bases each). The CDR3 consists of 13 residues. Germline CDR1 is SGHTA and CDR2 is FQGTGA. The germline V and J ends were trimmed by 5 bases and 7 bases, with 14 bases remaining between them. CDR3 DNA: TGTGCCAGCAGCCGGGTGGGGGAGCGGACCCAGTACTTC. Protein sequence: CASSRVGERTQYF.

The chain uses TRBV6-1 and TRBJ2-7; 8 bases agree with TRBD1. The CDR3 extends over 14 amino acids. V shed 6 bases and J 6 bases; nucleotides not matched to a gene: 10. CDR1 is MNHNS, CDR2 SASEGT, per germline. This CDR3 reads CASRPDREVGEQYF. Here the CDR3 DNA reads TGTGCCAGCAGGCCGGACAGGGAAGTAGGCGAGCAGTACTTC.

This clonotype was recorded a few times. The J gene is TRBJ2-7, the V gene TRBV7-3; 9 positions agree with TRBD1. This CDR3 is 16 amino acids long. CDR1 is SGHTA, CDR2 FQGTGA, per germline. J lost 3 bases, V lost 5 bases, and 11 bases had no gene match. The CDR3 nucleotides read TGTGCCAGCAGCCTTCCGGTCGGGACAGGGAACTACGAGCAGTACTTC. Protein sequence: CASSLPVGTGNYEQYF.

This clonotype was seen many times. The CDR3 region has the DNA TGTGCCACCAGCAGAGAGTCGCGGGCATATTCACCCCTCCACTTT. As protein: CATSRESRAYSPLHF. The chain links TRBV15 to TRBJ1-6; D is ambiguous. Per the germline V gene, CDR1 is LNHNV and CDR2 is YYDKDF (reference sequence). The CDR3 is made up of 15 amino acids. Deletions cut 0 bases from V and 8 bases from J, with 11 bases between.

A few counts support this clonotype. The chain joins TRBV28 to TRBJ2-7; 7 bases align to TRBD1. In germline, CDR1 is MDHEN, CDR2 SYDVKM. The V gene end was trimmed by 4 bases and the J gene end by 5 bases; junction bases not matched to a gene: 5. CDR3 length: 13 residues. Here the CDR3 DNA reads TGTGCCAGCAGTTGGTCAGGGGGAAACGAGCAGTACTTC. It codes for CASSWSGGNEQYF.

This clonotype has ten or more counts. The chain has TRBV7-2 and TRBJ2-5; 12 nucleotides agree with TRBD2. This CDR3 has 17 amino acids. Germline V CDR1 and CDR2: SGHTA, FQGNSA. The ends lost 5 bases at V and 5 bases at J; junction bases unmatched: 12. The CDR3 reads CASSASTSGRRWETQYF. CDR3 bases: TGTGCCAGCAGCGCGTCGACTAGCGGGAGAAGATGGGAGACCCAGTACTTC.

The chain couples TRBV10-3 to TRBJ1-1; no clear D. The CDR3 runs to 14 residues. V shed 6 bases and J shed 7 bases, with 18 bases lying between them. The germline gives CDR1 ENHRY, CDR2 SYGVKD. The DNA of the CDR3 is TGTGCCATCAGCCCCGGGCAGGTTTATGATGAAGCTTTCTTT. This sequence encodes CAISPGQVYDEAFF.

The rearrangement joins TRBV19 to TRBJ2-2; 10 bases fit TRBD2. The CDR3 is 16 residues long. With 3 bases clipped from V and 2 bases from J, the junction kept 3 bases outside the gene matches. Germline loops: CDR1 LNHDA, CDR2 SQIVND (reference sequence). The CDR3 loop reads CASSIRTSGNTGELFF. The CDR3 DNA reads TGTGCCAGTAGTATCCGGACTAGCGGTAACACCGGGGAGCTGTTTTTT.

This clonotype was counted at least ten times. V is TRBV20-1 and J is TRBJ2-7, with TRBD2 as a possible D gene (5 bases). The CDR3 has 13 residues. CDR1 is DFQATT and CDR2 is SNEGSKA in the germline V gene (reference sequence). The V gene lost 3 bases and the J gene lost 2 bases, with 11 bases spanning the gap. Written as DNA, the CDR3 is TGCAGTGCTAGCAGGTCGGGGACCTACGAGCAGTACTTC. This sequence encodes CSASRSGTYEQYF.